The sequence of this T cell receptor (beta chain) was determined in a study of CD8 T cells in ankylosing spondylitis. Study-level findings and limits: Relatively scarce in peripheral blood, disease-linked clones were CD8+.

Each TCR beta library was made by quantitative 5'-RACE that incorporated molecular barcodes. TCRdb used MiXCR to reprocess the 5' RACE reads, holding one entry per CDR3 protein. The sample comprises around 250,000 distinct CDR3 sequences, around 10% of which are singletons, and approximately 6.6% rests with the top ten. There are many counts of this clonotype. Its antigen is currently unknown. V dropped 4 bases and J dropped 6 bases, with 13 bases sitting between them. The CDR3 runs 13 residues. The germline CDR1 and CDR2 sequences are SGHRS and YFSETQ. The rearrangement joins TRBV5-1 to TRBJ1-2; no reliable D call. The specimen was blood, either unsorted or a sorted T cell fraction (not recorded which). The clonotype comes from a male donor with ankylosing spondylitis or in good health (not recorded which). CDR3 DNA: TGCGCCAGCAGCCCGAGGGAGGGAGATGGCTACACCTTC. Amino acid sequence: CASSPREGDGYTF.